One and the same sample provided the 10 T cell receptor beta chains below, sequenced in a study of blood T cell repertoires in COVID-19. The data were produced by immunoSEQ multiplex PCR, yet TCRdb's version contains in-frame clones alone and is incomplete. The repertoire holds some 160,000 clones, with 83% as singletons. The sample consisted of peripheral blood. Receptors were obtained from an elderly woman with acute or convalescent COVID-19.

The gene calls are TRBV19 and TRBJ2-2; D ambiguous. V was shortened by 3 bases and J by 0 bases, with 8 bases between the two germline ends. Germline CDR1 reads LNHDA; CDR2 reads SQIVND (reference sequence). The CDR3 extends over 15 amino acids. The CDR3 is CASSMQDSNTGELFF. CDR3 sequence (DNA): TGTGCCAGTAGTATGCAGGATTCGAACACCGGGGAGCTGTTTTTT.

The gene calls are TRBV6-6 and TRBJ1-2; D unclear. The germline V gene has CDR1 MNHNY and CDR2 SVGAGI (reference sequence). V was pared by 4 bases and J by 5 bases, with 14 bases between. This CDR3 region has 14 residues. In DNA, the CDR3 is TGTGCCAGCAGTTTCTCAGATAGCCTTTATGGCTACACCTTC. Protein product: CASSFSDSLYGYTF.

This clone has just one count. This chain uses TRBV7-8 with TRBJ2-5; possible D gene TRBD1, 5 bases. V lost 2 bases and J lost 3, with 10 bases in between. The CDR3 has 14 amino acids. CDR1 is SGHVS, CDR2 FQNEAQ, per germline. The CDR3 sequence is CASSLSQGKETQYF. The CDR3, as DNA: TGTGCCAGCAGCTTAAGTCAGGGTAAAGAGACCCAGTACTTC.

The chain uses TRBV6-1 and TRBJ1-4, with 8 bases aligning to TRBD1. The V segment lost 0 bases and the J segment 7 bases; nucleotides outside the gene matches: 7. Germline values: CDR1 MNHNS, CDR2 SASEGT. The CDR3 has 16 amino acids. Written as DNA, the CDR3 is TGTGCCAGCAGTGAAGCAGGAGGAGACAGGGGTGAAAAACTGTTTTTT. It codes for CASSEAGGDRGEKLFF.

The J gene is TRBJ2-7, the V gene TRBV19; TRBD2 is a possible D gene (6 bases). Germline CDR1 reads LNHDA; CDR2 reads SQIVND (reference sequence). The CDR3 length is 15 residues. V lost 4 bases and J lost 1, with 14 bases in between. CDR3 in amino acids: CASSSAGSSSYEQYF. In nucleotides, the CDR3 is TGTGCCAGTAGTAGCGCCGGGAGTAGTTCCTACGAGCAGTACTTC.

The chain carries TRBV2 and TRBJ1-5; possible D gene TRBD1, 5 bases. Germline CDR1 reads SNHLY; CDR2 reads FYNNEI. V was pared by 6 bases and J by 1 base, with 16 bases between. The CDR3 has 16 amino acids. For the CDR3, the DNA is TGTGCCAGCAGGCGCGGAGCGGGGGGGAGCAATCAGCCCCAGCATTTT. Protein: CASRRGAGGSNQPQHF.

This clone was detected once. The chain couples TRBV19 to TRBJ1-5; TRBD1 aligns across 8 bases. Germline V CDR1 and CDR2: LNHDA, SQIVND (reference sequence). The length of the CDR3 is 15 residues. The ends lost 7 bases at V and 1 base at J; junction bases unmatched: 6. CDR3 residues: CASTDRGLSNQPQHF. The CDR3 DNA sequence: TGTGCCAGTACCGACAGGGGTTTGAGCAATCAGCCCCAGCATTTT.

In the case of this clone: This same CDR3 is encoded by further DNA sequences in the sample. The gene calls are TRBV7-2 and TRBJ2-5, with 13 bases that match TRBD2. Germline assignment: CDR1 SGHTA and CDR2 FQGNSA. The CDR3 runs to 15 residues. V shed 4 bases and J 5 bases; nucleotides not matched to a gene: 4. The DNA for the CDR3 is TGTGCCAGCAGCTGGACTAGCGGGAGTCGGGAGACCCAGTACTTC. It codes for CASSWTSGSRETQYF.

The chain carries TRBV30 and TRBJ1-1, with TRBD1 identical over 8 bases. Germline trimming cut 1 base from V and 1 base from J; bases unmatched to any gene: 5. The CDR3 has 15 amino acids. Germline values: CDR1 GTSNPN, CDR2 SVGIG (reference sequence). The DNA of the CDR3 is TGTGCCTGGAGTGGCAGGGGGCGCGGGAACACTGAAGCTTTCTTT. Protein: CAWSGRGRGNTEAFF.

The chain uses TRBV5-6 and TRBJ2-3; 7 bases are a match to TRBD1. The trim removed 4 bases at V and 3 bases at J, leaving 11 bases unmatched. CDR3 length: 16 residues. Per the germline V gene, CDR1 is SGHDT and CDR2 is YYEEEE. CDR3 sequence: CASSLTYRQGTDTQYF. As DNA, the CDR3 is TGTGCCAGCAGCCTAACGTACCGACAGGGAACAGATACGCAGTATTTT.